The clone carrying this TCR beta chain was observed many times. These data belong to a study of early T cells in non-severe SARS-CoV-2 infection. In the library, individual cDNA molecules carried attached unique molecular identifiers. TCRdb fed the 5' RACE reads into MiXCR, producing one record per CDR3 protein. The sample consists of around 53,000 distinct CDR3 sequences, about 7.8% of them appearing once. The TCR originated in an adult who was a healthcare worker with PCR-confirmed SARS-CoV-2 infection or an uninfected control (not recorded which). Source material: whole blood.

CDR3 in DNA: TGTGCCAGCAGCCCCCTTGGAAGGGGAAAAAAACTGTTTTTT. Its translation is CASSPLGRGKKLFF. The chain joins TRBV11-2 to TRBJ1-4; weak D call: TRBD1 (5 bases). V lost 5 bases to trimming and J lost 9 bases, with 16 bases between them. CDR1 and CDR2 from the germline V gene are SGHAT and FQNNGV. CDR3 length: 14 amino acids.